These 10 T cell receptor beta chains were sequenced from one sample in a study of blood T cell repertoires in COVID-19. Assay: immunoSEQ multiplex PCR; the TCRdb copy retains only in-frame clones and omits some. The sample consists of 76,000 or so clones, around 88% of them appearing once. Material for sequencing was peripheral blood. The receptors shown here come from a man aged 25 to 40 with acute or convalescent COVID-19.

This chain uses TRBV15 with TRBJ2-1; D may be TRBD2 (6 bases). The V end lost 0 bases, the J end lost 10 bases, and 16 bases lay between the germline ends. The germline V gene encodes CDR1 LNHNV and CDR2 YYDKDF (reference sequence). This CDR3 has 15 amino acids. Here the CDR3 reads CATSRDPAEGEEQFF. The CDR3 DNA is TGTGCCACCAGCAGAGATCCCGCGGAGGGCGAGGAGCAGTTCTTC.

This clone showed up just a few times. The CDR3 nucleotides read TGTGCCAGCAGCCAGGAGCGGGGCCTAGACAATGAGCAGTTCTTC. Its protein is CASSQERGLDNEQFF. The J gene is TRBJ2-1, the V gene TRBV11-1, with TRBD2 identical over 7 bases. J lost 5 bases, V lost 5 bases, and 9 bases had no gene match. Germline CDR1 is SGHAT and CDR2 is FQDESV (reference sequence). There are 15 residues in the CDR3.

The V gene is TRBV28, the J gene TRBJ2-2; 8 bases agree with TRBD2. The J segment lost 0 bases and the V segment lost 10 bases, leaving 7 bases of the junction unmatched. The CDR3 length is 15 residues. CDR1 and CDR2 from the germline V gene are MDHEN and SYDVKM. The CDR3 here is CATLRGGANTGELFF. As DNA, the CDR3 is TGTGCCACCCTACGGGGGGGGGCGAACACCGGGGAGCTGTTTTTT.

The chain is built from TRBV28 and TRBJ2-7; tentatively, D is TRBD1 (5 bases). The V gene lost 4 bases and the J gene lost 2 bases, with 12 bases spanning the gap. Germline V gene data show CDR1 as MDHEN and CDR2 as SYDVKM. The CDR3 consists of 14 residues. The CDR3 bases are TGTGCCAGCAGTTCCCAGGGCCCCACCTACGAGCAGTACTTC. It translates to CASSSQGPTYEQYF. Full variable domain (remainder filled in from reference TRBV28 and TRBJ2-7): DVKVTQSSRYLVKRTGEKVFLECVQDMDHENMFWYRQDPGLGLRLIYFSYDVKMKEKGDIPEGYSVSREKKERFSLILESASTNQTSMYLCASSSQGPTYEQYFGPGTRLTVT.

For the CDR3, the DNA is TGTGCCAGCAGTTACACCTGGGGATCCGGGGCCTACGAGCAGTACTTC. It codes for CASSYTWGSGAYEQYF. V usage is TRBV6-5 and J usage is TRBJ2-7; perhaps TRBD2 as D (5 bases). The CDR3 totals 16 residues. Per germline, CDR1 MNHEY and CDR2 SVGAGI. V lost 2 bases to trimming and J lost 2 bases, with 16 bases between them.

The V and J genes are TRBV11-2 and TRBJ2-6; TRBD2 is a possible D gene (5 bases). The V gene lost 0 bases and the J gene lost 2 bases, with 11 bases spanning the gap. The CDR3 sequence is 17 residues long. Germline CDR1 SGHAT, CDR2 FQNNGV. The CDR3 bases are TGTGCCAGCAGCTTAGATCTACGAGGGACTGGGGCCAACGTCCTGACTTTC. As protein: CASSLDLRGTGANVLTF.

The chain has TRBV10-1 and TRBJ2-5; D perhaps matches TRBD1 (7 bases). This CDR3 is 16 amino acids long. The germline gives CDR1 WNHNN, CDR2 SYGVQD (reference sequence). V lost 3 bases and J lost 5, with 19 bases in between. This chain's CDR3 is CASSEGGTAGWETQYF. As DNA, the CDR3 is TGCGCCAGCAGTGAAGGCGGGACAGCGGGTTGGGAGACCCAGTACTTC.

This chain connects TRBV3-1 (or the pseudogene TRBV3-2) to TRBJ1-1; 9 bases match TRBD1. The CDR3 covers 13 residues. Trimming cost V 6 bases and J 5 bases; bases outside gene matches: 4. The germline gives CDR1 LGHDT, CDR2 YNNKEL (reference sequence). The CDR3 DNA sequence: TGTGCCAGCAGAGACAGGGGGGGGACTGAAGCTTTCTTT. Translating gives CASRDRGGTEAFF.

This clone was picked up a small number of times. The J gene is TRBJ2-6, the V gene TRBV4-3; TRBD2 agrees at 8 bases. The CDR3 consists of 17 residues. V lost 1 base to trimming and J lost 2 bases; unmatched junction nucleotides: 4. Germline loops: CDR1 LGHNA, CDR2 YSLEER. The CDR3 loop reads CASSQGAGETGANVLTF. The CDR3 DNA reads TGCGCCAGCAGCCAAGGAGCGGGAGAAACTGGGGCCAACGTCCTGACTTTC.

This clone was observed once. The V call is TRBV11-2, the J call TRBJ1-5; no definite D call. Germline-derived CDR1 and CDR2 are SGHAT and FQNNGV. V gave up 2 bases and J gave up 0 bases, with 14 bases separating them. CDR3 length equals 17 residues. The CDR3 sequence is CASSLSPTPNSNQPQHF. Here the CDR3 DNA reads TGTGCCAGCAGCTTATCCCCGACACCTAATAGCAATCAGCCCCAGCATTTT.